One and the same sample provided the 9 T cell receptor beta chains below, sequenced in a study of T-cell reconstitution after alpha-beta-depleted transplantation in children. Unique molecular identifiers were incorporated into the prepared TCRbeta library. From the PCR reads, TCRdb called clonotypes with MiXCR, one entry per CDR3 protein. The repertoire holds fewer than 200,000 distinct CDR3 sequences, with 6.5% to 7.5% as singletons. The source was PBMCs from the stem cell graft donor, collected from the stem cell graft. The receptors were sampled from a human donor who donated a stem cell graft to a child with Wiskott-Aldrich syndrome.

The chain is built from TRBV14 and TRBJ2-7; 7 bases are a match to TRBD1. With 0 bases clipped from V and 3 bases from J, the junction kept 5 bases outside the gene matches. The CDR3 length is 15 residues. The germline CDR1 and CDR2 sequences are SGHDN and FVKESK. Here the CDR3 reads CASSQDTGASYEQYF. The CDR3 bases are TGTGCCAGCAGCCAAGATACAGGGGCGAGCTACGAGCAGTACTTC.

At least ten counts were recorded for this clonotype. This chain links TRBV6-5 with TRBJ1-1; tentative D call: TRBD1 (6 bases). Germline V CDR1 and CDR2: MNHEY, SVGAGI. This CDR3 comprises 15 residues. V shed 0 bases and J shed 4 bases, with 12 bases lying between them. For the CDR3, the DNA is TGTGCCAGCAGTTACTCTTCGGGGGCCGGCACTGAAGCTTTCTTT. Its translation is CASSYSSGAGTEAFF.

This clonotype was seen ten or more times. The chain carries TRBV7-2 and TRBJ1-1; perhaps TRBD1 as D (5 bases). CDR3 length equals 15 residues. Germline V CDR1 and CDR2: SGHTA, FQGNSA. The germline V and J ends were trimmed by 4 bases and 4 bases, with 16 bases remaining between them. The CDR3 reads CASSSSGTKGTEAFF. The CDR3 nucleotides read TGTGCCAGCAGCTCCTCCGGGACGAAAGGCACTGAAGCTTTCTTT.

There are many counts of this clonotype. The V gene is TRBV6-5, the J gene TRBJ2-1, with a weak D call TRBD2 (5 bases). CDR3 length: 14 residues. Trimming shortened V by 4 bases and J by 1 base, and 8 bases separated the two germline ends. Germline V lookup: CDR1 MNHEY, CDR2 SVGAGI. The CDR3 DNA reads as TGTGCCAGCAGTTCAGCGGATTCCTACAATGAGCAGTTCTTC. Translated, it gives CASSSADSYNEQFF.

This clonotype was detected many times. This chain joins TRBV28 and TRBJ1-5; no reliable D call. This CDR3 has 13 amino acids. V was shortened by 6 bases and J by 5 bases, with 11 bases between the two germline ends. The V gene's germline CDR1 is MDHEN and CDR2 SYDVKM. CDR3 in amino acids: CASRLASYQPQHF. The CDR3 region has the DNA TGTGCCAGCAGACTGGCTTCTTATCAGCCCCAGCATTTT.

This clonotype has a count of ten or more. The genes are TRBV6-5 and TRBJ2-7; weak D call: TRBD2 (6 bases). The CDR3 has 12 residues. Germline CDR1 and CDR2: MNHEY and SVGAGI. V was shortened by 5 bases and J by 2 bases, with 7 bases between the two germline ends. The CDR3 spells CASSGGAYEQYF. CDR3 coding DNA: TGTGCCAGCAGTGGAGGGGCCTACGAGCAGTACTTC.

CDR3 region: CASSRDRGGPYEQYF. In DNA form, the CDR3 reads TGTGCCAGCAGCCGAGATCGTGGCGGACCTTACGAGCAGTACTTC. The rearrangement joins TRBV3-1 to TRBJ2-7; D not certain. Germline V gene sequence: CDR1 LGHDT, CDR2 YNNKEL (reference sequence). Trimming cost V 4 bases and J 4 bases, with 17 bases left between them. The CDR3 loop spans 15 amino acids.

This clonotype has at least ten counts. The CDR3 sequence is CASSYFRQSEQYF. In DNA, the CDR3 is TGTGCCAGCAGTTACTTTCGGCAGAGCGAGCAGTACTTC. The J gene is TRBJ2-7, the V gene TRBV6-5; unclear D gene. The V end lost 1 base, the J end lost 6 bases, and 10 bases lay between the germline ends. This CDR3 is built from 13 residues. CDR1 and CDR2 from the germline V gene are MNHEY and SVGAGI.

The table lists this clonotype with many counts. This rearrangement joins TRBV6-1 to TRBJ2-5; D possibly corresponds to TRBD1 (6 bases). This CDR3 spans 15 amino acids. Germline V lookup: CDR1 MNHNS, CDR2 SASEGT. V lost 7 bases to trimming and J lost 2 bases, with 17 bases between them. CDR3 DNA: TGTGCCAGCAACGTCATGCAGGGGCCGCAAGAGACCCAGTACTTC. Translation: CASNVMQGPQETQYF.